This T cell receptor (beta chain) was captured in a study of T cell changes during pregnancy in multiple sclerosis. Sequenced by immunoSEQ multiplex PCR; TCRdb stores in-frame clones only, minus some. This table holds tens of thousands of clones, about 93% found once. V trimming: 2 bases; J trimming: 3 bases; junction bases outside the gene matches: 6. The CDR3 sequence is 15 residues long. CDR1 and CDR2 (germline): GTSNPN, SVGIG (reference sequence). The sequence came from a female donor with multiple sclerosis, enrolled in a pregnancy study. The sample was peripheral blood, taken in the first trimester of pregnancy. V is TRBV30 and J is TRBJ2-7; TRBD2 agrees at 11 bases. The CDR3 here is CAWSRLAGLNYEQYF. CDR3 nucleotide sequence: TGTGCCTGGAGTAGACTAGCGGGATTAAACTACGAGCAGTACTTC.